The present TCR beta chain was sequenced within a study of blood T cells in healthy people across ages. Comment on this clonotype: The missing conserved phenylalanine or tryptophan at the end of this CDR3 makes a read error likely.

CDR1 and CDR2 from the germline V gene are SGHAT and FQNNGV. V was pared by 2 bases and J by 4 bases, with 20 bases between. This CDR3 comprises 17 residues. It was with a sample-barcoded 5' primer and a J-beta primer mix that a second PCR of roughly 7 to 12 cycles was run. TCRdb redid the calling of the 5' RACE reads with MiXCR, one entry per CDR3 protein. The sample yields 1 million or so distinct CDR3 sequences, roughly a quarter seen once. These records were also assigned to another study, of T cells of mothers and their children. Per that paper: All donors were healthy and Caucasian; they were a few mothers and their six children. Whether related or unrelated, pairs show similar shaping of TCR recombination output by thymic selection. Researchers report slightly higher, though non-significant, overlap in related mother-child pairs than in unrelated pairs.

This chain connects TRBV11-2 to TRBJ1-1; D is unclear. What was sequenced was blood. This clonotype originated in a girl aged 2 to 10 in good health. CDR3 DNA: TGTGCCAGCAGCTTAATGTCGACGGGTGAGGGAGGCACTGAAGCTTTCCTT. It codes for CASSLMSTGEGGTEAFL.